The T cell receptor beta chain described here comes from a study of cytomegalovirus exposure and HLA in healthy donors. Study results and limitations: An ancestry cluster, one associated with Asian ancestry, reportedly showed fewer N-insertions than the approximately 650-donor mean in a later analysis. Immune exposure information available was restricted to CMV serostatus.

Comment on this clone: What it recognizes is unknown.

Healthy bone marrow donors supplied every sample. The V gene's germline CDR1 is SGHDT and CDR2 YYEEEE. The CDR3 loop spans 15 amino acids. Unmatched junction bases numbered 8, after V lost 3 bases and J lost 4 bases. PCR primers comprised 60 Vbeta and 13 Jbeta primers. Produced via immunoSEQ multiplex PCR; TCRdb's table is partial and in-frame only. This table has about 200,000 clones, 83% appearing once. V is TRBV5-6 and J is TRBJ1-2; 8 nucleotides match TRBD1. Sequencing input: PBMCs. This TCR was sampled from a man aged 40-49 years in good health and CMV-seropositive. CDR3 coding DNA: TGTGCCAGCAGCTCGCGACAGGGGATGGGCTATGGCTACACCTTC. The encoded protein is CASSSRQGMGYGYTF.